A selection of T cell receptor beta chains follows, all from one sample in a study of cytomegalovirus exposure and HLA in healthy donors. TCRdb keeps only in-frame clones here, not all; method: immunoSEQ multiplex PCR. The profile shows around 160,000 clones, around 86% of them singletons. The sample consisted of PBMCs. Receptors were obtained from a human donor in good health. CDR3s include the opening cysteine and the closing phenylalanine or tryptophan.

>TRBV4-3|16|TRBJ1-1
CASSPTSGTANTEAFF
>TRBV5-1|13|TRBJ2-5
CASSLDGWQTQYF
>TRBV29-1|13|TRBJ2-5
CSVDVTGLETQYF
>TRBV13|18|TRBJ1-4
CASSLWGGRAPTNEKLFF
>TRBV27|14|TRBJ2-1
CASQGTDTYNEQFF
>TRBV19|17|TRBJ2-7
CASSIGWYSGLNYEQYF
>TRBV7-2|16|TRBJ2-2
CASSLVSGLITGELFF
>TRBV4-3|15|TRBJ1-1
CASSQGRGPNTEAFF
>TRBV2|14|TRBJ1-1
CASRADTEDTEAFF
>TRBV27|13|TRBJ1-1
CASSTSGFTEAFF
>TRBV13|13|TRBJ1-2
CASSQKGAGGYTF
>TRBV10-3|16|TRBJ1-6
CAISPDPDRLRSPLHF
>TRBV19|15|TRBJ1-4
CASSTPGGPNEKLFF
>TRBV4-3|17|TRBJ1-5
CASSQVFGGGYNQPQHF
>TRBV2|15|TRBJ1-1
CASSESRQGNTEAFF
>TRBV6-6|14|TRBJ2-1
CASSYRTDQNEQFF
>TRBV5-1|13|TRBJ2-7
CASNQGAGYEQYF
>TRBV6-1|15|TRBJ1-5
CASSRGQGSNQPQHF
>TRBV29-1|13|TRBJ1-1
CSVWDTVGTEAFF
>TRBV6-5|14|TRBJ1-1
CASGDRDGYTEAFF
>TRBV9|16|TRBJ2-1
CASSVGAGGLYNEQFF
>TRBV7-2|14|TRBJ1-6
CASSSDRGNSPLHF
>TRBV7-9|14|TRBJ1-5
CASSMGQINQPQHF
>TRBV25-1|13|TRBJ1-2
CASRTRQGYGYPF
>TRBV7-9|16|TRBJ1-1
CASRFTGGYGNTEAFF
>TRBV5-1|13|TRBJ1-1
CASSSGMNTEAFF
>TRBV4-1|18|TRBJ2-7
CASSQGRASGGGRHEQYF
>TRBV12-5|16|TRBJ2-5
CASGQGTGWGQETQYF
>TRBV9|12|TRBJ2-1
CASSVGVNEQFF
>TRBV5-6|16|TRBJ2-3
CASSLGAGAYTDTQYF
>TRBV9|15|TRBJ1-2
CASSREGRGNYGYTF
>TRBV2|16|TRBJ2-3
CATKGTDPIFTDTQYF
>TRBV7-9|14|TRBJ2-1
CASSSDFPRDEQFF
>TRBV4-3|15|TRBJ1-5
CASSLQTESGQSQHF
>TRBV4-1|13|TRBJ2-7
CASSQSFSYEQYF
>TRBV6-5|15|TRBJ2-7
CASSYFRGSSYEQYF
>TRBV6-5|15|TRBJ1-1
CASSFSGTPNTEAFF
>TRBV7-9|15|-
CASSLGTGLADEQYF
>TRBV7-2|13|TRBJ2-5
CASSVRQGQTQYF
>TRBV2|11|TRBJ2-1
CASHVRSRQFF
>TRBV5-6|15|TRBJ2-7
CASSSTRTASYEQYF
>TRBV4-1|14|TRBJ2-7
CASSQGQGSYEQYF
>TRBV4-2|15|TRBJ2-3
CASSKGLADGDTQYF
>TRBV10-1|13|TRBJ1-1
CASSIDRNTEAFF
>TRBV7-7|15|TRBJ2-2
CASSSGQGVTGELFF
>TRBV6-5|13|TRBJ2-1
CASSYPGHNEQFF
>TRBV19|15|TRBJ2-2
CASSITGGEAGELFF
>TRBV28|15|TRBJ2-2
CASSSGTGYTGELFF
>TRBV5-4|14|TRBJ2-5
CASSSGQAQETQYF
>TRBV10-3|13|TRBJ1-6
CATTGQVDSPLHF
>TRBV7-2|15|TRBJ2-1
CASSLPGGAYNEQFF
>TRBV18|13|TRBJ2-7
CASSSDSQGEQYF